These 18 T cell receptor beta chains were sequenced from one sample in a study of monozygotic twins with cystic fibrosis. Assay: immunoSEQ multiplex PCR; the TCRdb copy retains only in-frame clones and omits some. The sample carries under 30,000 clones, roughly nine tenths recorded once. The sample consisted of blood. The receptors were sampled from a girl aged 2-15 years with cystic fibrosis.

The chain couples TRBV5-1 to TRBJ2-5; TRBD1 might be the D (6 bases). V lost 4 bases, J lost 1 base, and 14 bases lay in between. The CDR3 runs 15 residues. Looked up from germline, CDR1 is SGHRS and CDR2 is YFSETQ. The CDR3 DNA reads TGCGCCAGCAGCACGAGTGGGGGCAGCCAAGAGACCCAGTACTTC. Its translation is CASSTSGGSQETQYF.

This clone has just a few counts. The chain links TRBV5-1 to TRBJ2-3; D possibly corresponds to TRBD2 (5 bases). The V end was cut by 4 bases, the J end by 6 bases, with 12 bases between. The CDR3 sequence is 13 residues long. Germline-derived CDR1 and CDR2 are SGHRS and YFSETQ. The CDR3 coding sequence is TGCGCCAGCAGCCGTGCAGTAGCGGATACGCAGTATTTT. Protein sequence: CASSRAVADTQYF.

The chain joins TRBV29-1 to TRBJ2-1, with unresolved D. The CDR3 has 15 amino acids. Germline CDR1 SQVTM, CDR2 ANQGSEA. V was trimmed by 0 bases and J by 7 bases, leaving 16 bases between them. CDR3 coding DNA: TGCAGCGTTGAAGATTATTTTGTGCTAGAAAATGAGCAGTTCTTC. Protein product: CSVEDYFVLENEQFF.

The chain employs TRBV11-2 and TRBJ1-2; TRBD1 agrees at 7 bases. CDR1 and CDR2 (germline): SGHAT, FQNNGV. CDR3 length: 15 amino acids. The junction had 8 bases not matched to a gene; V was cut back by 3 bases and J by 4 bases. The CDR3 DNA sequence: TGTGCCAGCAGCTTGTCCACAGGGGTGGGCTATGGCTACACCTTC. It specifies CASSLSTGVGYGYTF.

The J gene is TRBJ1-5, the V gene TRBV10-3; D ambiguous. V lost 8 bases, J lost 0 bases, and 11 bases lay in between. The V gene's germline CDR1 is ENHRY and CDR2 SYGVKD. This CDR3 comprises 14 residues. The CDR3 DNA sequence: TGTGCCATCTCGGACGGGTATAGCAATCAGCCCCAGCATTTT. It is translated as CAISDGYSNQPQHF.

The chain is built from TRBV5-1 and TRBJ2-1; no reliable D call. This CDR3 is 12 amino acids long. V dropped 1 base and J dropped 6 bases, with 5 bases sitting between them. Germline loops: CDR1 SGHRS, CDR2 YFSETQ. The CDR3, as DNA: TGCGCCAGCAGCTTGACGAGCAATGAGCAGTTCTTC. Translating it yields CASSLTSNEQFF.

The chain is built from TRBV5-1 and TRBJ2-1; 7 bases are shared with TRBD2. Unmatched junction bases numbered 8, after V lost 0 bases and J lost 5 bases. The CDR3 is 16 residues long. Germline V lookup: CDR1 SGHRS, CDR2 YFSETQ. CDR3 DNA sequence: TGCGCCAGCAGCTTGGCTTCGGGACTACTCAACAATGAGCAGTTCTTC. Translation: CASSLASGLLNNEQFF.

The chain recombines TRBV5-1 with TRBJ2-3; weak D call: TRBD1 (5 bases). CDR1 and CDR2 from the germline V gene are SGHRS and YFSETQ. The CDR3 totals 15 residues. Trimming pared 1 base from V and 1 base from J, leaving 10 bases between. The CDR3 protein is CASSLMTARTDTQYF. The CDR3 DNA reads as TGCGCCAGCAGCTTGATGACAGCCCGCACAGATACGCAGTATTTT. The variable domain in full, completed from reference TRBV5-1 and TRBJ2-3, reads KAGVTQTPRYLIKTRGQQVTLSCSPISGHRSVSWYQQTPGQGLQFLFEYFSETQRNKGNFPGRFSGRQFSNSRSEMNVSTLELGDSALYLCASSLMTARTDTQYFGPGTRLTVL.

The rearrangement joins TRBV9 to TRBJ2-7, with D tentatively TRBD2 (6 bases). V was cut by 0 bases and J by 6 bases, with 16 bases left in between. The CDR3 runs to 15 residues. CDR1 is SGDLS, CDR2 YYNGEE, per germline. The CDR3 here is CASSVVGRFLSEQYF. Written as DNA, the CDR3 is TGTGCCAGCAGCGTAGTTGGGAGGTTTCTCTCCGAGCAGTACTTC. The whole variable domain, remainder taken from reference TRBV9 and TRBJ2-7, is DSGVTQTPKHLITATGQRVTLRCSPRSGDLSVYWYQQSLDQGLQFLIQYYNGEERAKGNILERFSAQQFPDLHSELNLSSLELGDSALYFCASSVVGRFLSEQYFGPGTRLTVT.

J is TRBJ1-6 and V is TRBV5-1, with unresolved D. CDR1 and CDR2 from the germline V gene are SGHRS and YFSETQ. Trimming removed 0 bases from V and 12 bases from J, with 7 bases in between. The CDR3 is made up of 12 amino acids. This CDR3 is CASSLEGQPLHF. CDR3 DNA: TGCGCCAGCAGCTTGGAGGGTCAACCCCTCCACTTT.

In its sample, this clone was seen once. The genes are TRBV5-1 and TRBJ2-3; unclear D gene. Germline CDR1 is SGHRS and CDR2 is YFSETQ. The CDR3 sequence is 11 residues long. The V end lost 0 bases, the J end lost 6 bases, and 2 bases lay between the germline ends. The DNA for the CDR3 is TGCGCCAGCAGCTTGGACGATACGCAGTATTTT. This translates into CASSLDDTQYF.

V and J are TRBV6-5 and TRBJ1-1; TRBD1 might be the D (5 bases). Trimming took off 6 bases at V and 1 base at J, with 12 bases between the two ends. Germline lookup yields CDR1 MNHEY and CDR2 SVGAGI. The CDR3 runs to 14 residues. The CDR3 loop is CASRHDSKNTEAFF. CDR3 coding DNA: TGTGCCAGCAGGCATGACAGTAAGAACACTGAAGCTTTCTTT.

This chain uses TRBV6-1 with TRBJ1-2; D is ambiguous. Germline CDR1 reads MNHNS; CDR2 reads SASEGT. The CDR3 loop spans 13 amino acids. V dropped 1 base and J dropped 5 bases, with 8 bases sitting between them. The CDR3 spells CASSEGVGYGYTF. The CDR3 DNA sequence: TGTGCCAGCAGTGAAGGGGTGGGTTATGGCTACACCTTC.

V and J are TRBV30 and TRBJ2-5; D not certain. CDR1 and CDR2 (germline): GTSNPN, SVGIG (reference sequence). Trimming left V 0 bases short and J 7 bases short, with 9 bases between. The CDR3 spans 12 residues. As DNA, the CDR3 is TGTGCCTGGAGTGTAGGCCCGGGGACCCAGTACTTC. The encoded protein is CAWSVGPGTQYF.

The J gene is TRBJ2-2, the V gene TRBV6-6; D remains ambiguous. CDR3 size: 11 residues. V gave up 5 bases and J gave up 4 bases, with 2 bases separating them. The germline CDR1 and CDR2 sequences are MNHNY and SVGAGI (reference sequence). The CDR3 loop is CASSGTGELFF. The CDR3 DNA reads TGTGCCAGCAGTGGCACCGGGGAGCTGTTTTTT.

In DNA form, the CDR3 reads TGTGCCAGCGTCCTCGTCCCGACTGCCCTCTATGGCTACACCTTC. It yields the protein CASVLVPTALYGYTF. The rearrangement links TRBV6-1 to TRBJ1-2, with D uncertain. Germline lookup yields CDR1 MNHNS and CDR2 SASEGT. The CDR3 spans 15 residues. The germline V and J ends were trimmed by 8 bases and 4 bases, with 20 bases remaining between them.

CDR3 residues: CASSLTGVSSHGYTF. CDR3 bases: TGTGCCAGCAGCTTGACAGGGGTCTCTTCACACGGCTACACCTTC. V is TRBV7-9 and J is TRBJ1-2; 8 positions agree with TRBD1. The germline CDR1 and CDR2 sequences are SEHNR and FQNEAQ (reference sequence). The CDR3 runs to 15 residues. Trimming at V came to 3 bases and at J to 8 bases, leaving 11 bases not matched to a gene. Filled out from reference TRBV7-9 and TRBJ1-2, the complete variable domain reads DTGVSQNPRHKITKRGQNVTFRCDPISEHNRLYWYRQTLGQGPEFLTYFQNEAQLEKSRLLSDRFSAERPKGSFSTLEIQRTEQGDSAMYLCASSLTGVSSHGYTFGSGTRLTVV.

This clone has a single count. The J gene is TRBJ1-2, the V gene TRBV15, with D possibly being TRBD1 (6 bases). This CDR3 is built from 15 residues. Germline assignment: CDR1 LNHNV and CDR2 YYDKDF (reference sequence). V was shortened by 1 base and J by 4 bases, with 13 bases between the two germline ends. The CDR3 DNA reads as TGTGCCACCAGCAGAGGTTTCGACAGGCCCTATGGCTACACCTTC. It is translated as CATSRGFDRPYGYTF.